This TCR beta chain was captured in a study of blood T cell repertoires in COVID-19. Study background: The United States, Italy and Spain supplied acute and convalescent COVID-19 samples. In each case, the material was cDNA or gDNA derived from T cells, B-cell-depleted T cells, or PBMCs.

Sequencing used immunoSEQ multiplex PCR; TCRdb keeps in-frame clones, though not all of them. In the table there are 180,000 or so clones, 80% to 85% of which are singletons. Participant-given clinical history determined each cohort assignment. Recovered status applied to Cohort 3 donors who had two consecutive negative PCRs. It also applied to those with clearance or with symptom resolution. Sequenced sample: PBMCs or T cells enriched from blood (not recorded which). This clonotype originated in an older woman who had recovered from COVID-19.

The CDR3 reads CASSMGRGSSGANVLTF. The CDR3 bases are TGTGCCAGTAGTATGGGCAGGGGGAGCTCTGGGGCCAACGTCCTGACTTTC. The rearrangement joins TRBV19 to TRBJ2-6; 7 bases agree with TRBD1. There are 17 residues in the CDR3. CDR1 and CDR2 from the germline V gene are LNHDA and SQIVND (reference sequence). With V trimmed by 3 bases and J by 0 bases, 5 bases remained unmatched.